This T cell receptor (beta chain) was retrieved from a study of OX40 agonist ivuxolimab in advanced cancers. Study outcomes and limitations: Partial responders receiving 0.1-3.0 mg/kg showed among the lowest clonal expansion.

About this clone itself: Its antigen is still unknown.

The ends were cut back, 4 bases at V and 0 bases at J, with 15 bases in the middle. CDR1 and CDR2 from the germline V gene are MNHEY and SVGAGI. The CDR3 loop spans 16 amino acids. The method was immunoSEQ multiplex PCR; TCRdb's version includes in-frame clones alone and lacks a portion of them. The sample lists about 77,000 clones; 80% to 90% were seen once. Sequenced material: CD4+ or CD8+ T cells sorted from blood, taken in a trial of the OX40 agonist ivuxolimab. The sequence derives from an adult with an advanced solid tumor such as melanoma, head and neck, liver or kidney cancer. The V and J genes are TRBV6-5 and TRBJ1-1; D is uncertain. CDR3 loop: CASSSPGSPMNTEAFF. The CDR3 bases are TGTGCCAGCAGTTCCCCCGGGTCCCCTATGAACACTGAAGCTTTCTTT.